These 16 T cell receptor beta chains were all obtained from the same sample, sequenced in a study of blood T cell repertoires in COVID-19. Profiled with immunoSEQ multiplex PCR; TCRdb holds only in-frame clones, not every one. The sample carries 100,000 or so clones, 80% to 90% recorded once. The sequenced material came from peripheral blood. All receptors come from a woman in her thirties with acute or convalescent COVID-19.

J is TRBJ1-1 and V is TRBV6-5, with TRBD1 matching 7 bases. V lost 3 bases and J lost 11; bases outside the gene matches: 9. Germline V gives CDR1 MNHEY, CDR2 SVGAGI. The CDR3 runs to 13 residues. CDR3 sequence reads: CASSYAGTAEAFF. The CDR3 DNA is TGTGCCAGCAGTTATGCCGGGACAGCCGAGGCTTTCTTT.

The rearrangement uses TRBV5-1 and TRBJ2-3, with D possibly matching TRBD2 (6 bases). Germline CDR1 SGHRS, CDR2 YFSETQ. V gave up 3 bases and J gave up 0 bases, with 11 bases separating them. The CDR3 has 15 amino acids. The CDR3 loop reads CASSSVRGSTDTQYF. The CDR3 nucleotides read TGCGCCAGCAGCTCCGTCCGGGGGAGCACAGATACGCAGTATTTT.

This chain links TRBV9 with TRBJ1-2; 7 bases agree with TRBD1. The CDR3 contains 15 residues. Trimming cost V 0 bases and J 3 bases; bases outside gene matches: 5. Germline values: CDR1 SGDLS, CDR2 YYNGEE. CDR3 bases: TGTGCCAGCAGCGTAGAGGGCAGGGGGGACTATGGCTACACCTTC. This encodes CASSVEGRGDYGYTF.

This clone showed up just a few times. CDR3 DNA sequence: TGTGCCAGCAGCTCTTGGACGGGGAACTATGGCTACACCTTC. Translating gives CASSSWTGNYGYTF. The chain has TRBV7-6 and TRBJ1-2; no reliable D call. V was pared by 4 bases and J by 2 bases, with 11 bases between. Germline CDR1 SGHVS, CDR2 FNYEAQ. The CDR3 length is 14 residues.

This clone came up a few times. The chain recombines TRBV9 with TRBJ2-1, with a weak D call TRBD1 (6 bases). This CDR3 is built from 15 residues. With 4 bases removed from V and 12 bases from J, the gap between germline ends came to 23 bases. Germline-derived CDR1 and CDR2 are SGDLS and YYNGEE. The CDR3 region is CASSSSGDNRVRQFF. CDR3 coding DNA: TGTGCCAGCAGCTCTTCTGGGGACAACCGAGTCCGGCAGTTCTTC.

The rearrangement links TRBV28 to TRBJ1-1; D remains unclear. Germline lookup yields CDR1 MDHEN and CDR2 SYDVKM. Deletions cut 2 bases from V and 3 bases from J, with 4 bases between. This CDR3 is built from 12 residues. CDR3 region: CASSLGHTEAFF. The CDR3 bases are TGTGCCAGCAGTTTAGGCCACACTGAAGCTTTCTTT.

This clone turned up a few times. V and J are TRBV27 and TRBJ2-3, with 8 bases fitting TRBD1. The CDR3 covers 16 residues. CDR1 is MNHEY, CDR2 SMNVEV, per germline (reference sequence). Losses at the gene ends were 2 bases for V and 4 bases for J; bases not matched to a gene: 8. Here the CDR3 reads CASSLRTGWVPDTQYF. CDR3 nucleotides: TGTGCCAGCAGTTTAAGGACAGGGTGGGTGCCAGATACGCAGTATTTT.

This chain joins TRBV27 and TRBJ1-6, with 7 nucleotides matching TRBD1. Per germline, CDR1 MNHEY and CDR2 SMNVEV (reference sequence). There are 19 residues in the CDR3. Trimming took 5 bases from V and 0 from J; bases not matched to a gene: 13. CDR3 amino acids: CASSPTHGQALSYNSPLHF. The CDR3 DNA is TGTGCCAGCAGTCCTACACACGGACAGGCCCTCTCCTATAATTCACCCCTCCACTTT.

The genes are TRBV27 and TRBJ1-5; D ambiguous. The CDR3 runs to 12 residues. CDR1 is MNHEY and CDR2 is SMNVEV in the germline V gene (reference sequence). Trimming took off 8 bases at V and 9 bases at J, with 14 bases between the two ends. The DNA of the CDR3 is TGTGCCAGCGGCGACTTCGGATGGCCCCAGCATTTT. Amino acids: CASGDFGWPQHF.

V gene TRBV28 combines with J gene TRBJ2-7, with 7 bases identical to TRBD1. Germline loops: CDR1 MDHEN, CDR2 SYDVKM. The CDR3 consists of 15 residues. The ends lost 3 bases at V and 2 bases at J; junction bases unmatched: 7. The CDR3: CASSFPRQGTYEQYF. As DNA, the CDR3 is TGTGCCAGCAGTTTCCCACGACAGGGTACCTACGAGCAGTACTTC.

V usage is TRBV28 and J usage is TRBJ1-1; no clear D. The CDR3 covers 10 residues. Trimming took 8 bases from V and 3 from J, leaving 4 bases between them. The germline V gene has CDR1 MDHEN and CDR2 SYDVKM. The CDR3 coding sequence is TGTGCCAGCTATTACACTGAAGCTTTCTTT. Its translation is CASYYTEAFF.

The V and J genes are TRBV13 and TRBJ2-1, with D maybe TRBD1 (5 bases). The CDR3 loop spans 14 amino acids. The germline V gene encodes CDR1 PRHDT and CDR2 FYEKMQ (reference sequence). The ends were cut back, 4 bases at V and 4 bases at J, with 11 bases in the middle. CDR3 sequence: CASSSDRGYNEQFF. CDR3 DNA: TGTGCCAGCAGCTCCGATAGGGGATACAATGAGCAGTTCTTC.

This chain joins TRBV30 and TRBJ2-7; 9 bases line up with TRBD1. Germline V gives CDR1 GTSNPN, CDR2 SVGIG (reference sequence). After removal of 1 base from V and 4 bases from J, the junction contained 5 bases not matched to a gene. The CDR3 covers 14 residues. CDR3 loop: CAWSAGQGLYEQYF. The CDR3 DNA follows: TGTGCCTGGAGTGCGGGACAGGGCCTTTACGAGCAGTACTTC.

There are a few counts of this clone. The V gene is TRBV9, the J gene TRBJ1-3; no clear D. Germline V lookup: CDR1 SGDLS, CDR2 YYNGEE. The CDR3 extends over 15 amino acids. Trimming pared 0 bases from V and 0 bases from J, leaving 7 bases between. CDR3 residues: CASSVAVNSGNTIYF. The CDR3 DNA reads as TGTGCCAGCAGCGTAGCGGTCAACTCTGGAAACACCATATATTTT.

V gene TRBV12-5 combines with J gene TRBJ1-4; D might be TRBD1 (6 bases). Germline loops: CDR1 LGHNT, CDR2 FRNRAP. V lost 2 bases, J lost 0 bases, and 10 bases lay in between. The CDR3 runs to 16 residues. The CDR3 DNA reads TGTGCTAGTGGTTTGAGAACAGGGCCAACTAATGAAAAACTGTTTTTT. It codes for CASGLRTGPTNEKLFF.

The J gene is TRBJ1-5, the V gene TRBV19, with 9 bases lining up with TRBD1. CDR1 is LNHDA, CDR2 SQIVND, per germline (reference sequence). V shed 5 bases and J 5 bases; nucleotides not matched to a gene: 10. The CDR3 runs to 16 residues. The CDR3 loop reads CASSEPGTGIYQPQHF. CDR3 nucleotide sequence: TGTGCCAGTAGTGAGCCCGGGACAGGGATTTATCAGCCCCAGCATTTT. Complete variable domain (other parts from reference TRBV19 and TRBJ1-5): DGGITQSPKYLFRKEGQNVTLSCEQNLNHDAMYWYRQDPGQGLRLIYYSQIVNDFQKGDIAEGYSVSREKKESFPLTVTSAQKNPTAFYLCASSEPGTGIYQPQHFGDGTRLSIL.